This T cell receptor (beta chain) was recovered during a study of identical twins. Template switching added a universal primer site, and cDNA bore unique molecular identifiers. TCRdb itself ran the 5' RACE reads through MiXCR, one entry per CDR3 protein. The sample records 750,000 to 950,000 distinct CDR3 sequences, over 9% being singletons. This CDR3 comprises 13 residues. The V end lost 7 bases, the J end lost 6 bases, and 15 bases lay between the germline ends. This clonotype was counted only a few times. These data were also filed under a second study, of yellow fever vaccine responses in identical twins.

This TCR derives from a woman younger than 30 in good health. Sample: PBMCs. The chain is built from TRBV12-3 or TRBV12-4 and TRBJ1-2; tentative D call: TRBD1 (5 bases). Written as DNA, the CDR3 is TGTGCCAGCAAGCGGGACGCCAAGGATGGCTACACCTTC. It translates to CASKRDAKDGYTF.